This section outlines one T cell receptor beta chain sequence together with its context. The antigen is not known. The sample comes from a study of cytomegalovirus exposure and HLA in healthy donors. Study-level information: An earlier analysis identified 120 million or so unique TCR beta sequences in about 179 million T cells. Study conclusions and caveats: A prior analysis recorded that most TCR beta V segments were productive about 90% or about 30% of the time. According to reports, the classifier identified cytomegalovirus status with high specificity and sensitivity. An ancestry cluster, one associated with Asian ancestry, reportedly showed fewer N-insertions than the approximately 720-donor mean in a later analysis.

This CDR3 spans 13 amino acids. The V end lost 8 bases, the J end lost 3 bases, and 10 bases lay between the germline ends. CDR1 and CDR2 (germline): MRHNA, SNTAGT. With 60 Vbeta and 13 Jbeta primers, the PCR was carried out. The data were produced by immunoSEQ multiplex PCR, yet TCRdb's version contains in-frame clones alone and is incomplete. The listing contains some 120,000 clones. The chain recombines TRBV6-4 with TRBJ2-2; D uncertain. Sequenced sample: PBMCs. This TCR came from a man between 18 and 29 years old in good health and CMV-seronegative. The CDR3 region is CASRRGDTGELFF. The CDR3 DNA follows: TGTGCCAGCCGACGCGGCGACACCGGGGAGCTGTTTTTT.